The TCR beta chain under discussion was sequenced for a study of shared clonotypes between healthy human individuals (dated by TCRdb to 2018 to 2021). Regarding the complete study: Three men and a couple of women, aged 18 to 49 years, made up the cohort. Per donor, three plates each were used for CD4 naive and CD4 memory, two for CD8 naive, and one for CD8 memory. The study deeply sequenced blood TCR repertoires of about 5 healthy adults to estimate repertoire size and the extent of clonotype sharing between individuals. Different laboratories and diverse techniques were used to prepare libraries and sequence TCR repertoires, to increase sequencing depth and limit assay-specific biases. Per donor, leukapheresis produced somewhere between about 0.94 and 9.5 billion PBMCs. What the work shows at the level of the full study, not this receptor alone: Pairwise subsampling led to the expectation that sequencing depth would affect the degree of clonotype sharing among donors. Only blood was sampled, and tissue TCR repertoires likely differ from those in blood. Clonotypes shared by all four sorted-subset donors showed higher generation probabilities than non-shared clonotypes. Rarefaction of sorted-subset datasets indicated incomplete sequencing despite the large sequencing depth. The small number of donors limited the genetic and exposure-history diversity represented. Naive subsets generally had larger estimated clonotype richness than memory subsets did. Across four donors, around 5% of naive CD4, 3.5% of naive CD8, roughly 2.2% of memory CD4, and 0.4% of memory CD8 clonotypes were shared.

The CDR3 spans 15 residues, from the cysteine through the phenylalanine. The entry retains the CDR3 DNA only, 45 bases that are in frame from base 1. V loses 2 bases, J loses 4 bases, and the germline ends lie 14 bases apart. The germline V gene encodes CDR1 MNHNS and CDR2 SASEGT. For this clone: The antigen it recognizes is unknown. Base qualities are not recorded, but no much larger clone differs from it by a single base.

CD8 naive samples were obtained by positive selection for CCR7 among CD45RO-negative cells, yielding a CD45RA+CCR7+ population from which TemRA cells were excluded. The donors were healthy, HIV-negative adults who had no recently reported acute infections or vaccinations. Only Caucasian adults living in Nashville, Tennessee, USA were represented among the donors. Blood was obtained by leukapheresis, after which PBMCs were separated by Ficoll-Histopaque density gradient centrifugation and cryopreserved in liquid nitrogen vapor phase. Purity and quantity of every magnetically sorted T cell population were checked by analytical flow cytometry. Genomic DNA was isolated from each sorted fraction and quantified by UV absorbance on a Nanodrop 2000c. Using the deep immunoSEQ assay, TCR CDR3 regions were amplified from genomic DNA by multiplex PCR. Extracted genomic DNA from each cell subset was distributed evenly across all wells of several immunoSEQ 96-well plates, and each plate was treated as a replicate. For sorted subsets, each replicate PCR was loaded with approximately 190 ng genomic DNA, equivalent to about 33,000 T cell genomes. Purified libraries were quantified with a Qubit 3.0 fluorometer, sized on a Bioanalyzer 2100, and re-quantified with the KAPA Library Quantification kit. Every immunoSEQ 96-well plate was sequenced on a separate single-read 150-cycle Illumina NextSeq 550 flow cell. The study's own analysis went as follows. Because only junctional sequences without quality scores were contained in the immunoSEQ output, filtering matching that applied to full-length reads could not be performed. Sequences were annotated with PyIR, a Python wrapper for IgBLAST v1.9, and V/J genes and CDR3 were assigned using IMGT germline references. Reads were filtered out if the reads had weak V/J assignments (E-value above 1e-6), no CDR3, stop codons, out-of-frame junctions, or ambiguous translated residues. A V3J clonotype was defined by an identical inferred V gene, J gene, and CDR3 amino acid sequence. To compute the percentage overlap between repertoires, the number of shared unique clonotypes was divided by the size of the smaller repertoire. RTK rarefaction, the Chao1 estimator, and Recon v2.1 estimates of unobserved clonotypes were used to assess repertoire richness. OLGA was used to compute generation probabilities for all TCRbeta clonotypes that the gDNA method yielded from four donors. Held by TCRdb, this immuneACCESS table contains in-frame sequences only and omits some clones. Under half of the omission traces to an unresolved V gene where checked; the cause of the rest is unknown. The DNA was the basis for D and trimming; V, J and clone size are from that table. This sample has about 2 million clones in its table, and approximately 94% of those were observed once. The ten top clones hold 1.1% of the sample.

The V and J genes are TRBV6-1 and TRBJ1-2; possibly the D gene is TRBD1, per 5 matching bases. Material: naive CD8+ T cells sorted from blood. Sample cell subset or site, as interpreted from the label and publication: CD45RA+CCR7+. The clonotype originates from a man younger than 35 in good health. The encoded CDR3 is CASSETGVSSYGYTF. The DNA reads TGTGCCAGCAGTGAAACGGGGGTTTCGAGCTATGGCTACACCTTC.